The present T cell receptor (beta chain) was sequenced within a study of cytomegalovirus exposure and HLA in healthy donors (dated 2017 in TCRdb). Context from the whole study: An earlier analysis of roughly 630 of the donors reported approximately 300 Gb of sequence data and more than 90 million unique TCR beta sequences from about 179 million T cells. About 5 DR-DQ haplotypes were handled as single units for association and clustering, since linkage in the cohort was strong. Alongside the repertoire data, information on donor age, sex, ethnicity and CMV serostatus was compiled. Every repertoire in the discovery cohort had been generated on one and the same sequencing platform. Around 320 gigabases of sequencing data and tens of millions of unique TCR sequences were included in an early release covering under 650 HLA-typed donors. Genome-wide SNP genotypes for about three fifths of the roughly 670 donors were used in a later genetic analysis, which treated that subset as a discovery cohort. The later analysis used no new phenotypic data to find candidate immune exposures, relying instead on TCR beta sequences and their occurrence across donors. HLA typing included class I and class II loci at four-digit resolution. To decide whether each TCR beta V gene segment behaved as functional or pseudogenic, an earlier analysis of approximately 600 of the donors relied on high-throughput TCR beta sequencing. Typing coverage differed by locus: A, B, C, DRB1 and DQB1 were typed in roughly 620-630 donors, DQA1 in 522, DPA1 in roughly 590, and DPB1 in just under 490. Among around 400 genotyped donors of the cohort, an average of about 240,000 unique TCR beta nucleotide sequences was sequenced per donor, of which roughly 18% were non-productive. Of the approximately 400 genotyped donors, approximately 83% fell in the genetic ancestry cluster associated with self-reported Caucasian donors. Besides the first cohort of 666 subjects, a separate validation cohort made up of over 95 different subjects was used. To predict cytomegalovirus infection status, the study brought together high-throughput TCR immunosequencing, statistical association of individual TCRs with disease status, and machine learning. A later analysis re-analyzed previously published TCR beta repertoires from 666 donors and added high-resolution HLA genotyping to study TCR occurrence patterns. The aim of the study was to test whether cataloging public T cell receptors could identify signatures of past pathogen exposure. The study profiled the T cell repertoires of about 720 subjects by immunosequencing and related them to cytomegalovirus serostatus.

What the research found in general, with its limitations: A group of highly shared sequence variants was considered likely to be a technical artifact of the sequencing pipeline. A later analysis reported that several top co-occurrence clusters appeared linked to parvovirus B19, influenza, CMV and Epstein-Barr virus. In this cohort, only TCR beta chains were sequenced, and detectable features were limited by the absence of alpha or paired-chain data. Specific HLA alleles were associated with roughly 16,000 TCR beta sequences at a false discovery rate of 0.05 in a later analysis. According to a later analysis, most CMV-associated TCR beta chains appeared to be HLA-restricted, and the HLA associations seemed to be driven largely by CMV exposure. Compared with the roughly 670-donor mean, donors in an Asian-associated ancestry cluster had fewer N-insertions in productive TCRs, according to a later genetic analysis. V-gene and J-gene trimming of TCR beta chains was associated with a missense DCLRE1C variant in a later genetic analysis, and the association was replicated in an independent cohort. Sequencing depth was assumed to be roughly uniform across donors in the presence/absence analyses, though that assumption may not hold. In an earlier analysis of fewer than 750 of the donors, most TCR beta V segments were observed in productive rearrangements about 87% or about 30% of the time, broadly matching IMGT annotations. Because counts were too low, 15 to 20 rarely observed V segments, including chromosome 9 orphons, were excluded from the earlier analysis of under 650 of the donors. Three of the identified cytomegalovirus-associated TCR beta chains were confirmed in vitro to be specific for cytomegalovirus antigens. A further reported finding was that TCR beta sequences accurately predicted the HLA-A and HLA-B alleles for most subjects in the first cohort. The only immune exposure information available for the cohort was CMV serostatus. Because some donors lacked HLA typing at each locus, the association tests relied only on the typed subset. The classifier was reported to diagnose cytomegalovirus status with high specificity and sensitivity in both the original cohort and the validation cohort. Correlated functional status among segregating V segments might reflect linkage disequilibrium, but an unknown experimental factor could not be ruled out. Most TCR sequences were seen in very few donors, while some public TCRs were found in many individuals. A later analysis found that TCR association rates varied across HLA loci, with DRB1 alleles showing the most associated TCRs and HLA-C alleles the fewest. A later analysis found that HLA-associated TCR beta chains were more clonally expanded and had lower generation probabilities than equally common non-associated chains. Because the 87-base-pair reads could not distinguish some IMGT-functional V segments, including TRBV6-2 and TRBV6-3, those segments were excluded. When HLA alleles, especially DR and DQ, strongly co-occurred, TCR associations were difficult to assign to individual alleles. The authors suggested that the approach could potentially be extended to other disease states and immunological phenotypes. The study listed 150 to 200 TCR beta chains as associated with cytomegalovirus.

The germline ends are 14 bases apart after V is trimmed by 8 bases and J by 6 bases. Via the germline V gene (reference sequence), CDR1 is LNHDA and CDR2 SQIVND. Taken from cysteine to phenylalanine, the CDR3 has 13 residues. Solely the CDR3 DNA is kept, with 39 bases framed from the first base. Libraries came from the immunoSEQ multiplex PCR assay. The multiplex PCR relied on a mix of 60 forward primers for TCR Vbeta segments and 13 reverse primers for TCR Jbeta segments. The CDR3 region of rearranged TCR beta genes was amplified from genomic DNA by a multiplex PCR assay. Amplified TCR beta libraries were sequenced as 87-base-pair reads on the Illumina HiSeq System. From the authors' description of their analysis: Across the 670 or so repertoires, a later analysis counted 75 million to 90 million unique TCR beta chains, some 11 million of which were shared by at least two donors. A nearest-neighbor algorithm error-corrected the raw reads and collapsed the reads into unique sequences, merging closely related sequences to remove PCR and sequencing errors. V, D and J gene segments were assigned by aligning CDR3 sequences to IMGT reference sequences. Each retained sequence needed at least a six-nucleotide match to both a V gene segment and a J gene segment. A rearrangement counted as productive if the CDR3 had no stop codons and remained in frame with V and J, and every other rearrangement counted as non-productive. Following IMGT convention, CDR3 was defined as the stretch from the second conserved V-encoded cysteine up to the conserved J-encoded phenylalanine. The earlier analysis of 587 of the donors excluded sequences that lacked an unambiguous match to a single V gene segment. An earlier analysis of some 500 of the donors classified V segments as functional when productive rearrangements were above 56.7% and as segregating when the standard deviation between donors was above 5%. A statistical classification framework was built to diagnose cytomegalovirus status from the catalog of TCR beta chain sequences. In a later analysis, TCR nucleotide sequences were compared against IMGT/GENE-DB human TR gene sequences so that V and J genes could be assigned. Using the TCRdist pipeline, a later analysis assigned CDR3 sequences along with most-parsimonious VDJ recombination scenarios. In a later analysis, each TCR beta chain was defined by its CDR3 amino acid sequence together with its V-gene family, and reads lacking a unique V-gene family were excluded. To address suspected cross-contamination and a sequencing artifact, a later analysis removed 450 to 700 highly shared, low-generation-probability nucleotide sequences. In a later analysis, a clonal expansion index was calculated for each public chain from normalized within-repertoire ranks of inferred template counts. In a later analysis, generation probabilities were computed with a VDJ recombination model fitted to out-of-frame rearrangements, and the resulting probabilities were checked against IGoR. Hypergeometric tests were used in a later analysis to score TCR-TCR, TCR-HLA and TCR-CMV co-occurrence, with a repertoire-size bias correction applied to the TCR pairs. To estimate false discovery rates, a later analysis permuted the HLA or CMV assignments 20 times. In a later analysis, co-occurring TCRs were grouped using DBSCAN, and TCRdist sequence similarity was added for clustering within HLA-allele-positive subsets. Repertoires with fewer than 30,000 or more than 120,000 public chains were left out of co-occurrence clustering, as were a handful of repertoires with anomalous nucleotide sharing. TCRdb provides this immuneACCESS table in a form limited to in-frame rearrangements. Some clones are lacking; in checked studies, under half of them reflect an unresolved V gene, and why the rest are absent is not known. That table is the source of V, J and clone size, and D and trimming were worked out from the DNA. In this sample the table shows 150,000 or so clones, roughly 74% of which occur a single time. 5.5% to 8% of the sample goes to the ten largest clones.

The cohort consisted of some 730 healthy bone marrow donors. All cohort members were sampled while nominally healthy, although unrecorded immune exposures were likely present. The donor was CMV seronegative and was included in the group of 352 seronegative cohort members. A peripheral blood sample was collected from each donor, and TCR beta sequencing was performed on peripheral blood mononuclear cells. The Qiagen DNeasy Blood Extraction Kit was used to extract genomic DNA from the blood cell samples. About this clone itself: It lacks a known antigen. No clone much larger than this one lies a single base away; base qualities are absent.

The sequenced sample was PBMCs. This chain is built from TRBV19 and TRBJ1-3; the D gene assignment is ambiguous. The source of this sequence is a male donor in good health and CMV-seronegative. The sequenced DNA is TGTGCCAGTCTCCCCGGGATCGAAAACACCATATATTTT. Its product reads: CASLPGIENTIYF.